This entry concerns a single TCR beta chain. No antigen is known for it. The authors ran a second PCR of 7 to 11 cycles using a sample-barcoded 5' primer and a J-beta primer mix. TCRdb re-called the 5' RACE reads through MiXCR, storing one row per CDR3 protein. The sample consists of about 900,000 distinct CDR3 sequences, about 62% of them appearing once. The data stem from a study of blood T cells in healthy people across ages. Notes on the study in general: Lack of knowledge of donor CMV status possibly confounded expanded clonotype changes.

Each sample had at least 6.5 million PBMCs isolated. Losses at the gene ends were 3 bases for V and 4 bases for J; bases not matched to a gene: 7. Germline-derived CDR1 and CDR2 are KGHDR and SFDVKD. This CDR3 has 15 amino acids. The chain recombines TRBV24-1 with TRBJ1-1; 7 nucleotides line up with TRBD1. The origin of this receptor is a man under 40 in good health. Sequenced sample: blood. The CDR3 region is CATSDGDRGVTEAFF. The CDR3 coding sequence is TGTGCCACCAGTGATGGGGACAGAGGAGTCACTGAAGCTTTCTTT.